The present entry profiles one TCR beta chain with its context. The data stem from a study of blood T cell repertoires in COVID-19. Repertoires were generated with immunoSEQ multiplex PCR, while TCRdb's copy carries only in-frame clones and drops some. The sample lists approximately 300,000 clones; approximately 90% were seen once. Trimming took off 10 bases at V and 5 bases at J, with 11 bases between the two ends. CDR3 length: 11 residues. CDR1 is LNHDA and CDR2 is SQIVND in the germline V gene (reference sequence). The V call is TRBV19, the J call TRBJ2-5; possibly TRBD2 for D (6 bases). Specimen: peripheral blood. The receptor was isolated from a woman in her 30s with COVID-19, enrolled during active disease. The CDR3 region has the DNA TGTGCCACCATGGCGGGGGAGACCCAGTACTTC. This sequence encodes CATMAGETQYF. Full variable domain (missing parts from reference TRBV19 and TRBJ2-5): DGGITQSPKYLFRKEGQNVTLSCEQNLNHDAMYWYRQDPGQGLRLIYYSQIVNDFQKGDIAEGYSVSREKKESFPLTVTSAQKNPTAFYLCATMAGETQYFGPGTRLLVL.